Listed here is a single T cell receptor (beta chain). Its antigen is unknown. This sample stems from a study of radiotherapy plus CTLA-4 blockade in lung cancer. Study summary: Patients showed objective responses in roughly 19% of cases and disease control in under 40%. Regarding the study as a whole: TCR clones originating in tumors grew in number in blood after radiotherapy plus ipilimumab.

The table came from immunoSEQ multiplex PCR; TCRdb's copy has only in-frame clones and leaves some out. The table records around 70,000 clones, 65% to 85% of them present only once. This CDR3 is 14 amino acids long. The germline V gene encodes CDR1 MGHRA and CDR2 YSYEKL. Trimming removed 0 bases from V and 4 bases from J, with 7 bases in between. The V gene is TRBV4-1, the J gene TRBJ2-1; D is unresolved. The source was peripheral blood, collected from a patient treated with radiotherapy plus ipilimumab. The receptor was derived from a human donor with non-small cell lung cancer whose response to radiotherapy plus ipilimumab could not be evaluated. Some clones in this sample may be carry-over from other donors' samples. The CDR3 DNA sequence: TGCGCCAGCAGCCAAGAATCCTTTTACAATGAGCAGTTCTTC. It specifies CASSQESFYNEQFF.